This TCR beta chain was profiled in a study of shared clonotypes between healthy human individuals. Study results and limitations: Memory subsets had estimated richness that was generally smaller than that of naive subsets. Among a handful of donors, approximately 5.4% of naive CD4 clonotypes were found in common.

Notes on this clone: Its antigen is undetermined. The same CDR3 arises from other DNA sequences in this sample as well.

Trimming removed 5 bases at V and 5 bases at J, with 10 bases between. Germline V gene lookup returns CDR1 SGHRS and CDR2 YFSETQ. This CDR3 contains 13 residues. Recent vaccinations or acute infections were absent in the healthy HIV-negative adult donors. Subsets obtained from CD4+ cells comprised CD45RA+ naive and CD45RA-negative memory cells. The table came from immunoSEQ multiplex PCR; TCRdb's copy has only in-frame clones and leaves some out. The table lists 950,000 to 1,100,000 clones, about 84% of them singletons. The receptor comes from a man aged 18 to 30 in good health. Some clones in this sample may be carry-over from other donors' samples. Sequenced input: memory CD4+ T cells from PBMCs. The subset: CD45RA-negative fraction. The chain links TRBV5-1 to TRBJ1-4, with TRBD1 as a possible D gene (6 bases). CDR3 DNA sequence: TGCGCCAGCAGTTCCGGGACAAATGAAAAACTGTTTTTT. It is translated as CASSSGTNEKLFF.